This is a list of T cell receptor beta chains from one sample in a study of early T cells in non-severe SARS-CoV-2 infection. TCRdb re-analysed the 5' RACE reads in MiXCR, keeping a single row per CDR3 protein. Among more than 35,000 distinct CDR3 sequences, under 7% were seen once, and the ten largest hold over 4.5%. Sequenced sample: whole blood. The receptor set was obtained from an adult who was a healthcare worker with PCR-confirmed SARS-CoV-2 infection or an uninfected control (not recorded which). CDR3s include the opening cysteine and the closing phenylalanine or tryptophan. The D gene is left open where the match is weak. Rows give clone size only sometimes, using once, few, many, or a class for an expanded clone.

cdr3_aa: CASSHPYTGVNTEAFF; cdr3_nt: TGTGCCAGCAGTCACCCCTATACGGGGGTGAACACTGAAGCTTTCTTT; j_call: TRBJ1-1; d_call: -; v_call: TRBV7-9; clone_size: many
cdr3_aa: CASRPNGSRGSNIQYF; cdr3_nt: TGTGCCAGCCGCCCGAACGGGAGTAGGGGTTCTAACATTCAGTACTTC; j_call: TRBJ2-4; d_call: -; v_call: TRBV5-4; clone_size: many
cdr3_aa: CASSPNRRNEQFF; cdr3_nt: TGTGCCAGCAGCCCGAACAGACGGAATGAGCAGTTCTTC; j_call: TRBJ2-1; d_call: -; v_call: TRBV28; clone_size: many
cdr3_aa: CASSSASRRVEQYF; cdr3_nt: TGTGCCAGCAGCTCGGCCAGCAGGCGGGTCGAGCAGTACTTC; j_call: TRBJ2-7; d_call: -; v_call: TRBV12-3/TRBV12-4; clone_size: few
cdr3_aa: CASSGFDQTQYF; cdr3_nt: TGTGCCAGCAGCGGGTTCGACCAGACCCAGTACTTC; j_call: TRBJ2-5; d_call: -; v_call: TRBV9; clone_size: many
cdr3_aa: CASSLSLGTNPHHF; cdr3_nt: TGTGCCAGCAGTTTATCTCTAGGGACCAACCCACATCACTTC; j_call: TRBJ2-5; d_call: -; v_call: TRBV28; clone_size: many
cdr3_aa: CASSIGGATYNEQFF; cdr3_nt: TGTGCCAGTAGTATAGGTGGTGCTACCTACAATGAGCAGTTCTTC; j_call: TRBJ2-1; d_call: -; v_call: TRBV19; clone_size: few
cdr3_aa: CASRGAGNTIYF; cdr3_nt: TGTGCCAGCCGGGGGGCGGGAAACACCATATATTTT; j_call: TRBJ1-3; d_call: -; v_call: TRBV12-3/TRBV12-4; clone_size: medium-sized
cdr3_aa: CASSLGAANQETQYF; cdr3_nt: TGTGCCAGCAGCTTAGGAGCGGCCAACCAAGAGACCCAGTACTTC; j_call: TRBJ2-5; d_call: -; v_call: TRBV5-4; clone_size: many
cdr3_aa: CAWSVWRNSPLHF; cdr3_nt: TGTGCCTGGAGTGTGTGGAGAAATTCACCCCTCCACTTT; j_call: TRBJ1-6; d_call: -; v_call: TRBV30; clone_size: few
cdr3_aa: CSARVNTEAFF; cdr3_nt: TGCAGTGCTAGAGTAAACACTGAAGCTTTCTTT; j_call: TRBJ1-1; d_call: -; v_call: TRBV20-1; clone_size: many
cdr3_aa: CASSTLLAGQGEQFF; cdr3_nt: TGTGCCAGCAGCACCCTACTAGCGGGGCAAGGCGAGCAGTTCTTC; j_call: TRBJ2-1; d_call: TRBD2; v_call: TRBV7-9; clone_size: -
cdr3_aa: CSARDPQGDTQYF; cdr3_nt: TGCAGTGCTAGAGACCCCCAGGGGGATACGCAGTATTTT; j_call: TRBJ2-3; d_call: -; v_call: TRBV20-1; clone_size: many
cdr3_aa: CASSQALDSRLLGYTF; cdr3_nt: TGCGCCAGCAGCCAAGCTCTCGACAGCCGGCTTTTAGGCTACACCTTC; j_call: TRBJ1-2; d_call: -; v_call: TRBV4-3; clone_size: many
cdr3_aa: CSADTSGTSEQFF; cdr3_nt: TGCAGCGCTGACACTAGCGGGACATCTGAGCAGTTCTTC; j_call: TRBJ2-1; d_call: TRBD2; v_call: TRBV29-1; clone_size: medium-sized
cdr3_aa: CASSLDQGYEQYF; cdr3_nt: TGTGCCAGCTCCCTAGATCAGGGATACGAGCAGTACTTC; j_call: TRBJ2-7; d_call: -; v_call: TRBV18; clone_size: -
cdr3_aa: CASSPRAGTEAFF; cdr3_nt: TGTGCCAGCAGCCCCCGGGCTGGCACTGAAGCTTTCTTT; j_call: TRBJ1-1; d_call: -; v_call: TRBV3-1; clone_size: -
cdr3_aa: CASSQSGQGHNEQFF; cdr3_nt: TGCGCCAGCAGCCAATCGGGGCAGGGACACAATGAGCAGTTCTTC; j_call: TRBJ2-1; d_call: -; v_call: TRBV4-1; clone_size: many
cdr3_aa: CSANFGVHEQYF; cdr3_nt: TGCAGTGCTAACTTCGGGGTCCACGAGCAGTACTTC; j_call: TRBJ2-7; d_call: -; v_call: TRBV20-1; clone_size: few
cdr3_aa: CASSFNGRGTDTQYF; cdr3_nt: TGTGCCAGCAGCTTTAACGGGAGAGGCACAGATACGCAGTATTTT; j_call: TRBJ2-3; d_call: -; v_call: TRBV5-6; clone_size: -
cdr3_aa: CASSMVAGGRGANEQFF; cdr3_nt: TGTGCCAGTAGTATGGTAGCGGGAGGAAGAGGAGCGAATGAGCAGTTCTTC; j_call: TRBJ2-1; d_call: TRBD2; v_call: TRBV19; clone_size: many
cdr3_aa: CASSLAEQGDTQFF; cdr3_nt: TGTGCCAGCAGCCTCGCCGAACAGGGAGATACGCAGTTTTTT; j_call: TRBJ2-3; d_call: -; v_call: TRBV11-3; clone_size: many
cdr3_aa: CASSYSGRASEQYF; cdr3_nt: TGTGCCAGTAGTTACAGCGGGAGGGCCTCTGAGCAGTACTTC; j_call: TRBJ2-7; d_call: TRBD2; v_call: TRBV19; clone_size: -
cdr3_aa: CASSGGSGETQYF; cdr3_nt: TGTGCCAGCAGCGGGGGGTCGGGAGAGACCCAGTACTTC; j_call: TRBJ2-5; d_call: -; v_call: TRBV7-8; clone_size: many